The clone carrying this T cell receptor beta chain was detected only once. This record belongs to a study of technical replicates of blood from a handful of donors. Generated by immunoSEQ multiplex PCR, the TCRdb table keeps only in-frame clones and is missing some. The table records tens of thousands of clones, 97% of them present only once. Sequencing used T cells isolated from PBMCs. The clonotype was recovered from a human donor in good health.

The CDR3 reads CASSEDSYGYTF. The CDR3, as DNA: TGTGCCAGCAGTGAGGACAGCTATGGCTACACCTTC. The chain employs TRBV6-5 and TRBJ1-2, with TRBD1 as a possible D gene (6 bases). Germline V CDR1 and CDR2: MNHEY, SVGAGI. This CDR3 is built from 12 residues. Trimming took off 5 bases at V and 4 bases at J, with 8 bases between the two ends.